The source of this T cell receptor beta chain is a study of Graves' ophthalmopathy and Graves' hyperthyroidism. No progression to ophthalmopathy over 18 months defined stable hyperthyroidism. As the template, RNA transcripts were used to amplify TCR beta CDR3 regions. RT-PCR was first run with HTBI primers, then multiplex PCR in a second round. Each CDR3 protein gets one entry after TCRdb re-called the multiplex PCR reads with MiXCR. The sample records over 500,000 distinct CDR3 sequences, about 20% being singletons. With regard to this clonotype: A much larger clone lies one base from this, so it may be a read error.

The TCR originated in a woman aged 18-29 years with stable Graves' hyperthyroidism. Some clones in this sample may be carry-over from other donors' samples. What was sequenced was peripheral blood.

Here the CDR3 reads CASSSWDHQETQDF. The CDR3 coding sequence is TGCGCCAGCAGCTCCTGGGACCATCAAGAGACCCAGGACTTC. The V and J genes are TRBV5-1 and TRBJ2-5; D is tentatively TRBD1 or TRBD2 (5 bases each). Germline CDR1 SGHRS, CDR2 YFSETQ. This CDR3 is 14 amino acids long.